Below are 13 T cell receptor beta chains sequenced from a single sample in a study of PD-1 blockade in classical Hodgkin lymphoma. Measured with immunoSEQ multiplex PCR; TCRdb has only the in-frame clones, and not every one. In the table there are more than 90,000 clones, roughly 79% of which are singletons. Relapses following autologous stem cell transplantation were seen in all patients, with brentuximab vedotin exposure varying. This specimen was peripheral blood mononuclear cells (PBMCs), taken before the second cycle of nivolumab. Every receptor here comes from a human donor with classical Hodgkin lymphoma.

This chain uses TRBV5-1 with TRBJ2-1, with 12 bases aligning to TRBD2. Unmatched junction bases numbered 7, after V lost 3 bases and J lost 0 bases. The CDR3 loop spans 18 amino acids. Per germline, CDR1 SGHRS and CDR2 YFSETQ. The DNA of the CDR3 is TGCGCCAGCAGCTGGCCTCTAGCGGGAGGGAGCTCCTACAATGAGCAGTTCTTC. This gives the protein CASSWPLAGGSSYNEQFF.

V is TRBV14 and J is TRBJ2-1; D gene ambiguous. The germline V gene has CDR1 SGHDN and CDR2 FVKESK. V was pared by 4 bases and J by 0 bases, with 10 bases between. This CDR3 is built from 15 residues. CDR3 coding DNA: TGTGCCAGCAGCCCAGGTCTCAGCTCCTACAATGAGCAGTTCTTC. Translation gives CASSPGLSSYNEQFF.

The chain links TRBV27 to TRBJ2-7, with 12 bases that match TRBD2. Germline-derived CDR1 and CDR2 are MNHEY and SMNVEV (reference sequence). This CDR3 contains 16 residues. V was clipped by 2 bases and J by 6 bases; unmatched bases: 8. The CDR3 spells CASSLRASGRAIEQYF. The CDR3 region has the DNA TGTGCCAGCAGTTTAAGGGCTAGCGGGAGGGCCATCGAGCAGTACTTC.

The J gene is TRBJ2-5, the V gene TRBV28, with D perhaps matching TRBD1 (6 bases). Germline-derived CDR1 and CDR2 are MDHEN and SYDVKM. CDR3 length equals 15 residues. V was pared by 1 base and J by 4 bases, with 13 bases between. The CDR3 reads CASSLLQGFGETQYF. DNA of the CDR3: TGTGCCAGCAGTTTATTACAGGGCTTCGGAGAGACCCAGTACTTC.

This rearrangement joins TRBV27 to TRBJ2-2; 8 bases are shared with TRBD1. Germline loops: CDR1 MNHEY, CDR2 SMNVEV (reference sequence). The CDR3 length is 15 residues. Trimming at V came to 6 bases and at J to 6 bases, leaving 9 bases not matched to a gene. The CDR3 region is CASSPTGGMAGELFF. The CDR3 coding sequence is TGTGCCAGCAGCCCTACAGGGGGAATGGCCGGGGAGCTGTTTTTT.

This chain links TRBV5-6 with TRBJ1-2; 7 bases are shared with TRBD1. CDR1 and CDR2 from the germline V gene are SGHDT and YYEEEE. V was clipped by 4 bases and J by 0 bases; unmatched bases: 12. The CDR3 loop spans 17 amino acids. The CDR3 DNA is TGTGCCAGCAGCCAGGGCACAGGGGCCTTAGCTAACTATGGCTACACCTTC. It translates to CASSQGTGALANYGYTF.

The chain couples TRBV18 to TRBJ2-1; TRBD2 aligns across 9 bases. V shed 3 bases, J shed 9 bases, and the junction held 9 bases outside the gene matches. CDR1 is KGHSH and CDR2 is LQKENI in the germline V gene. The CDR3 is made up of 15 amino acids. The CDR3 reads CASSPDSGRWSEQFF. The CDR3 coding sequence is TGTGCCAGCTCACCCGATAGCGGGAGATGGAGTGAGCAGTTCTTC.

The chain joins TRBV29-1 to TRBJ2-2; 10 nucleotides align to TRBD1. The CDR3 sequence is 13 residues long. Trimming took 7 bases from V and 4 from J; bases not matched to a gene: 3. Germline V gives CDR1 SQVTM, CDR2 ANQGSEA. CDR3 nucleotides: TGCAGCGCCGGGACAGGGGCCACCGGGGAGCTGTTTTTT. It yields the protein CSAGTGATGELFF.

The chain couples TRBV6-5 to TRBJ1-2; 7 bases line up with TRBD1. V lost 6 bases, J lost 4 bases, and 8 bases stayed unmatched. Germline-derived CDR1 and CDR2 are MNHEY and SVGAGI. The CDR3 spans 14 residues. For the CDR3, the DNA is TGTGCCAGCAGGCGACAGGGTGGGAGCTATGGCTACACCTTC. Translation: CASRRQGGSYGYTF.

CDR3 region: CAWSGQGSRTDTQYF. The CDR3 coding sequence is TGTGCCTGGAGTGGACAGGGGAGCAGGACAGATACGCAGTATTTT. The chain combines TRBV30 with TRBJ2-3; the match to TRBD1 covers 8 bases. Germline V lookup: CDR1 GTSNPN, CDR2 SVGIG (reference sequence). J gave up 3 bases and V 1 base, and 6 bases lay outside the gene matches. CDR3 length: 15 amino acids.

This chain links TRBV30 with TRBJ2-2; TRBD2 matches at 15 bases. The germline V gene has CDR1 GTSNPN and CDR2 SVGIG (reference sequence). Trimming at V came to 8 bases and at J to 3 bases, leaving 16 bases not matched to a gene. The CDR3 covers 19 residues. The CDR3 sequence: CATGEGTGLAGGYTGELFF. DNA for the CDR3: TGTGCCACGGGGGAGGGGACAGGACTAGCGGGAGGGTACACCGGGGAGCTGTTTTTT. The full variable domain, rest sourced from reference TRBV30 and TRBJ2-2, is SQTIHQWPATLVQPVGSPLSLECTVEGTSNPNLYWYRQAAGRGLQLLFYSVGIGQISSEVPQNLSASRPQDRQFILSSKKLLLSDSGFYLCATGEGTGLAGGYTGELFFGEGSRLTVL.

This sequence joins TRBV6-1 and TRBJ1-1, with D tentatively TRBD1 (5 bases). The CDR3 runs to 14 residues. CDR1 is MNHNS, CDR2 SASEGT, per germline. The V end was cut by 11 bases, the J end by 4 bases, with 20 bases between. The CDR3 loop reads CASTRRGFVTEAFF. The CDR3 DNA is TGTGCCTCCACCCGGAGGGGCTTCGTCACTGAAGCTTTCTTT.

The CDR3 loop reads CASTGTSGRGTQYF. CDR3 bases: TGTGCCAGCACCGGGACTAGCGGGAGGGGGACCCAGTACTTC. The V and J genes are TRBV2 and TRBJ2-5, with 16 nucleotides matching TRBD2. Per germline, CDR1 SNHLY and CDR2 FYNNEI. Germline trimming cut 7 bases from V and 7 bases from J; bases unmatched to any gene: 3. This CDR3 has 14 residues.